This T cell receptor beta chain was sequenced for a study of blood T cell repertoires in COVID-19. Study summary: Acute and convalescent COVID-19 specimens originated in the United States, Italy and Spain. PBMCs, B-cell-depleted T cells, or T cells were the source of the cDNA or gDNA that made up the material.

There are 16 residues in the CDR3. Germline values: CDR1 MNHEY, CDR2 SVGAGI. The V gene lost 0 bases and the J gene lost 0 bases, with 12 bases spanning the gap. Original analysis: Nucleated cell counts were estimated from reference gene primer amplification. Measured with immunoSEQ multiplex PCR; TCRdb has only the in-frame clones, and not every one. From that table come the V and J calls and clone size; the DNA was used to work out D and trimming. The table shows approximately 270,000 clones, with 80% to 90% occurring only once. This clonotype was obtained from a woman in her 70s with acute or convalescent COVID-19. The sequenced sample consisted of peripheral blood. V gene TRBV6-5 combines with J gene TRBJ2-7; maybe TRBD2 (6 bases). The CDR3: CASSYSGDWSSYEQYF. CDR3 in DNA: TGTGCCAGCAGTTACTCAGGGGACTGGAGCTCCTACGAGCAGTACTTC.